This T cell receptor beta chain was recovered during a study of post-analysis software for immune sequencing data. This clonotype was counted many times. Its antigen is not known. cDNA libraries for TCR beta contained unique molecular identifiers. TCRdb reprocessed the PCR reads via MiXCR and lists one record per CDR3 protein. The data show hundreds of thousands of distinct CDR3 sequences, 44% seen once. The CDR3 runs to 14 residues. Germline CDR1 and CDR2: SGHTA and FQGNSA. V was trimmed by 3 bases and J by 3 bases, leaving 9 bases between them. Whole-study findings and limits: In patients, TRBV5-6, TRBV5-1 and TRBV20-1 belonged to five TRBV segments found more frequently than in controls.

This sequence was found in a girl aged 5 to 17 with multiple sclerosis. The chain employs TRBV7-2 and TRBJ1-5, with a tentative D call TRBD1 (5 bases). Sequencing was done on a sample of blood. The chain's CDR3 is CASSFARDNQPQHF. The CDR3 nucleotides read TGTGCCAGCAGCTTTGCCAGGGACAATCAGCCCCAGCATTTT.